This section outlines one T cell receptor (beta chain) sequence together with its context. Its cognate antigen is unknown. This entry comes from a study of vaccination and CD4 T cells after COVID-19. On the study more broadly: The authors used overlapping spike peptides from SARS-CoV-2, HCoV-NL63, HCoV-OC43 and HCoV-229E to stimulate cells.

Treatment indicated: approximately nine-day PBMC culture with coronavirus spike peptide pools or control peptides (ViraFEST assay). Before TCRs were sequenced, ViraFEST expanded antigen-specific T cells with peptide pools. Germline V gene data show CDR1 as SGHTA and CDR2 as FQGTGA. J lost 4 bases, V lost 6 bases, and 5 bases had no gene match. The CDR3 is 13 amino acids. Study-wide points: 304 of 307 vaccine-specific clones from convalescent patients were spike mono-reactive.

At the Johns Hopkins FTIC core, DNA taken from cultured CD4+ T cells was sequenced by way of the Oncomine TCR Beta short-read assay. From the PCR reads, TCRdb called clonotypes with MiXCR, one entry per CDR3 protein. The sample yields thousands of distinct CDR3 sequences, around two fifths seen once. The sequenced material came from CD4+ T cells from blood, cultured in vitro. This sequence originates from a human donor who had recovered from COVID-19. The chain recombines TRBV7-3 with TRBJ1-2; 7 bases map to TRBD1. In nucleotides, the CDR3 is TGTGCCAGCAGTCGACAGGGAGGCTATGGCTACACCTTC. It translates to CASSRQGGYGYTF.